The 27 T cell receptor beta chains given below trace back to one sample, sequenced in a study of OX40 agonist ivuxolimab in advanced cancers. TCRdb's copy holds only in-frame clones and misses some; the assay was immunoSEQ multiplex PCR. The sample shows 77,000 or so clones, nearly 95% of them seen only once. This material consisted of CD4+ or CD8+ T cells sorted from blood, taken in a trial of the OX40 agonist ivuxolimab. The receptors were gathered from an adult with an advanced solid tumor such as melanoma, head and neck, liver or kidney cancer.

The rearrangement joins TRBV5-1 to TRBJ2-5, with 7 bases fitting TRBD2. Germline V gene sequence: CDR1 SGHRS, CDR2 YFSETQ. The V gene end was trimmed by 4 bases and the J gene end by 2 bases; junction bases not matched to a gene: 11. The CDR3 covers 16 residues. The CDR3 DNA follows: TGCGCCAGCAGCCCGGGGCCGGGACTACAACAAGAGACCCAGTACTTC. Translation: CASSPGPGLQQETQYF.

The gene calls are TRBV29-1 and TRBJ1-1, with a possible D match to TRBD1 (5 bases). The CDR3 extends over 13 amino acids. Germline-derived CDR1 and CDR2 are SQVTM and ANQGSEA. The CDR3 nucleotides are TGCAGGGCCTCTAGGGGAGGGGACACTGAAGCTTTCTTT. Its translation is CRASRGGDTEAFF.

The CDR3 spells CASSRLAGESDTQYF. The CDR3, as DNA: TGTGCCAGCAGTCGACTAGCGGGAGAATCAGATACGCAGTATTTT. The rearrangement links TRBV28 to TRBJ2-3; 12 nucleotides match TRBD2. This CDR3 has 15 residues. The germline V gene encodes CDR1 MDHEN and CDR2 SYDVKM. The trim removed 5 bases at V and 4 bases at J, leaving 4 bases unmatched.

The chain carries TRBV6-5 and TRBJ1-2; possible D gene TRBD1, 5 bases. This CDR3 has 14 amino acids. Trimming took off 6 bases at V and 0 bases at J, with 11 bases between the two ends. Germline CDR1 reads MNHEY; CDR2 reads SVGAGI. CDR3 bases: TGTGCCAGCAGCCTGGGACGGACTAACTATGGCTACACCTTC. It encodes CASSLGRTNYGYTF.

The chain has TRBV4-1 and TRBJ2-2; D unclear. V was trimmed by 3 bases and J by 5 bases, leaving 13 bases between them. Per the germline V gene, CDR1 is MGHRA and CDR2 is YSYEKL. CDR3 length: 15 residues. This CDR3 is CASSHGAGWTGELFF. Here the CDR3 DNA reads TGCGCCAGCAGCCACGGCGCCGGTTGGACCGGGGAGCTGTTTTTT.

The rearrangement links TRBV5-1 to TRBJ1-1; D call uncertain. CDR1 and CDR2 (germline): SGHRS, YFSETQ. The CDR3 is 14 residues long. Between the trimmed V and J ends, which lost 4 bases and 7 bases, there was a span of 17 bases. CDR3 loop: CASSTKSVGGEAFF. In DNA, the CDR3 is TGCGCCAGCAGCACAAAAAGCGTGGGCGGTGAAGCTTTCTTT.

The chain employs TRBV27 and TRBJ2-5; D remains unclear. Matching the DNA end better, TRBJ2-7 makes the J call doubtful. The CDR3 runs 13 residues. CDR1 and CDR2 (germline): MNHEY, SMNVEV (reference sequence). The CDR3 DNA reads TGTGCCAGTCGGACCGGGCCTAGCTACGAGCAGTACTTC. As protein: CASRTGPSYEQYF.

The rearrangement links TRBV7-6 to TRBJ1-4, with D perhaps TRBD1 (5 bases). V gave up 5 bases and J gave up 3 bases, with 19 bases separating them. CDR1 and CDR2 from the germline V gene are SGHVS and FNYEAQ. The length of the CDR3 is 17 residues. The CDR3 coding sequence is TGTGCCAGCAGCAGCCCCGGGGGAACTACTTCTAATGAAAAACTGTTTTTT. Residues: CASSSPGGTTSNEKLFF.

This chain joins TRBV6-6 and TRBJ1-2; 8 bases align to TRBD1. The germline CDR1 and CDR2 sequences are MNHNY and SVGAGI (reference sequence). The CDR3 totals 13 residues. V lost 5 bases, J lost 2 bases, and 1 base stayed unmatched. CDR3 sequence (DNA): TGTGCCAGCAGTACAGGGGGGAACTATGGCTACACCTTC. It codes for CASSTGGNYGYTF.

The chain has TRBV5-6 and TRBJ1-5; D gene unclear. The CDR3 spans 15 residues. The ends were cut back, 0 bases at V and 4 bases at J, with 11 bases in the middle. Germline CDR1 SGHDT, CDR2 YYEEEE. DNA of the CDR3: TGTGCCAGCAGCTTGGGCACTCTCACTAATCAGCCCCAGCATTTT. Its protein is CASSLGTLTNQPQHF.

This clone has only one observation. V is TRBV5-6 and J is TRBJ2-5; TRBD2 aligns across 9 bases. This CDR3 has 14 amino acids. Germline assignment: CDR1 SGHDT and CDR2 YYEEEE. J gave up 5 bases and V 2 bases, and 4 bases lay outside the gene matches. CDR3 nucleotide sequence: TGTGCCAGCAGCTTTCTTGCGGGGGGGGAGACCCAGTACTTC. Protein product: CASSFLAGGETQYF.

V usage is TRBV29-1 and J usage is TRBJ2-3; TRBD1 or TRBD2 may be the D gene (5 bases each). The germline gives CDR1 SQVTM, CDR2 ANQGSEA. V lost 7 bases to trimming and J lost 14 bases, with 19 bases between them. The CDR3 covers 11 residues. The CDR3 here is CSAQGLGEMYF. The CDR3 DNA reads as TGCAGCGCCCAAGGGCTAGGGGAGATGTATTTT.

The V gene is TRBV7-6, the J gene TRBJ2-7; tentatively, D is TRBD1 or TRBD2 (5 bases each). The V end lost 6 bases, the J end lost 0 bases, and 15 bases lay between the germline ends. Germline assignment: CDR1 SGHVS and CDR2 FNYEAQ. CDR3 length: 15 residues. As DNA, the CDR3 is TGTGCCAGCAGTCCGGGACCCGGGCCCTCCTACGAGCAGTACTTC. Protein sequence: CASSPGPGPSYEQYF.

The rearrangement uses TRBV6-4 and TRBJ1-5; D is undetermined. The CDR3 runs to 16 residues. The V and J ends lost 3 bases and 0 bases respectively, with 12 bases between them. The germline gives CDR1 MRHNA, CDR2 SNTAGT. Here the CDR3 reads CASSEHRLHSNQPQHF. The DNA for the CDR3 is TGTGCCAGCAGTGAACACAGACTGCATAGCAATCAGCCCCAGCATTTT.

The rearrangement links TRBV9 to TRBJ1-5; the D gene is possibly TRBD1 (6 bases). The V and J ends lost 3 bases and 1 base respectively, with 14 bases between them. The CDR3 consists of 16 residues. Germline CDR1 and CDR2: SGDLS and YYNGEE. The CDR3 DNA follows: TGTGCCAGCAGCGCCTGTCGGGGGGGCAGCAATCAGCCCCAGCATTTT. Translating it yields CASSACRGGSNQPQHF.

V and J are TRBV7-9 and TRBJ1-1; possibly TRBD1 for D (6 bases). In germline, CDR1 is SEHNR, CDR2 FQNEAQ (reference sequence). The CDR3 contains 14 residues. V lost 6 bases, J lost 7 bases, and 18 bases lay in between. The DNA of the CDR3 is TGTGCCAGCAGTCCCCCTTGGGGGCAGAGTGAAGCTTTCTTT. Protein: CASSPPWGQSEAFF.

CDR3 nucleotide sequence: TGCAGCGTTGTTGGCGGCTACACCTTC. It is translated as CSVVGGYTF. The rearrangement links TRBV29-1 to TRBJ1-2; D uncertain. Trimming removed 4 bases from V and 8 bases from J, with 5 bases in between. The germline CDR1 and CDR2 sequences are SQVTM and ANQGSEA. The CDR3 runs 9 residues.

In this sample, this clone is medium-sized. The V gene is TRBV6-4, the J gene TRBJ2-3; 12 nucleotides line up with TRBD2. V lost 0 bases to trimming and J lost 4 bases; unmatched junction nucleotides: 2. The CDR3 spans 16 residues. CDR1 is MRHNA and CDR2 is SNTAGT in the germline V gene. The CDR3 nucleotides are TGTGCCAGCAGTGACTCGTCTAGCGGGGGGGCAGATACGCAGTATTTT. Translation gives CASSDSSSGGADTQYF.

Only one count was recorded for this clone. The chain joins TRBV6-1 to TRBJ1-6; 7 positions agree with TRBD1. The CDR3 contains 15 residues. Germline lookup yields CDR1 MNHNS and CDR2 SASEGT. V lost 1 base to trimming and J lost 9 bases; unmatched junction nucleotides: 6. CDR3 sequence reads: CASSEGEQGSSPLHF. The CDR3 DNA reads as TGTGCCAGCAGTGAAGGGGAACAGGGGTCTTCACCCCTCCACTTT.

The chain links TRBV7-9 to TRBJ2-7; tentatively, D is TRBD1 or TRBD2 (6 bases each). This CDR3 has 14 residues. Germline V lookup: CDR1 SEHNR, CDR2 FQNEAQ (reference sequence). With 7 bases removed from V and 3 bases from J, the gap between germline ends came to 16 bases. CDR3 DNA: TGTGCCAGCACCTCAGGAGGGGGACTCTACGAGCAGTACTTC. It codes for CASTSGGGLYEQYF.

This clone appeared once. V gene TRBV7-9 combines with J gene TRBJ1-1; the D is unclear. CDR3 length: 12 residues. The V and J ends lost 2 bases and 8 bases respectively, with 9 bases between them. Germline-derived CDR1 and CDR2 are SEHNR and FQNEAQ (reference sequence). CDR3: CASSLSPDEAFF. CDR3 coding DNA: TGTGCCAGCAGCTTATCCCCGGACGAAGCTTTCTTT. The full variable domain, with the rest looked up from reference TRBV7-9 and TRBJ1-1, is DTGVSQNPRHKITKRGQNVTFRCDPISEHNRLYWYRQTLGQGPEFLTYFQNEAQLEKSRLLSDRFSAERPKGSFSTLEIQRTEQGDSAMYLCASSLSPDEAFFGQGTRLTVV.

The gene calls are TRBV7-9 and TRBJ2-3; maybe TRBD2 (7 bases). In germline, CDR1 is SEHNR, CDR2 FQNEAQ (reference sequence). The ends were cut back, 1 base at V and 7 bases at J, with 21 bases in the middle. The CDR3 extends over 17 amino acids. The CDR3, as DNA: TGTGCCAGCAGCTTAGGATTGGGCGGGGGCCTGGGGAATACGCAGTATTTT. Translation gives CASSLGLGGGLGNTQYF. Variable domain in full (rest from reference TRBV7-9 and TRBJ2-3): DTGVSQNPRHKITKRGQNVTFRCDPISEHNRLYWYRQTLGQGPEFLTYFQNEAQLEKSRLLSDRFSAERPKGSFSTLEIQRTEQGDSAMYLCASSLGLGGGLGNTQYFGPGTRLTVL.

The chain has TRBV7-9 and TRBJ2-1, with a weak D call TRBD1 (6 bases). The CDR3 covers 15 residues. The germline V gene has CDR1 SEHNR and CDR2 FQNEAQ (reference sequence). Here the CDR3 DNA reads TGTGCTTCGTTCCCCCGGGACATATCCTACAATGAGCAGTTCTTC. Protein: CASFPRDISYNEQFF.

The rearrangement joins TRBV6-5 to TRBJ2-3, with TRBD2 as a possible D gene (6 bases). The V end was cut by 8 bases, the J end by 0 bases, with 15 bases between. The CDR3 has 15 amino acids. The germline CDR1 and CDR2 sequences are MNHEY and SVGAGI. The CDR3 loop reads CASATLGGSTDTQYF. DNA for the CDR3: TGTGCCAGCGCTACCTTGGGGGGTAGCACAGATACGCAGTATTTT.

This clone was picked up a small number of times. The gene calls are TRBV7-9 and TRBJ2-7; 9 nucleotides align to TRBD1. CDR1 SEHNR and CDR2 FQNEAQ come from the germline V gene (reference sequence). This CDR3 comprises 15 residues. V was clipped by 6 bases and J by 7 bases; unmatched bases: 13. The CDR3 loop reads CASSPPGQGFEEQYF. The CDR3 coding sequence is TGTGCCAGCAGTCCCCCGGGACAGGGATTTGAGGAGCAGTACTTC.

The chain uses TRBV19 and TRBJ2-5, with 8 positions matching TRBD1. The junction had 13 bases not matched to a gene; V was cut back by 9 bases and J by 1 base. Germline V gene sequence: CDR1 LNHDA, CDR2 SQIVND (reference sequence). The CDR3 is 16 amino acids. The DNA for the CDR3 is TGTGCCAGAAACCTCCGGGACAGGCGGTTCCAAGAGACCCAGTACTTC. Encoded protein: CARNLRDRRFQETQYF.

The rearrangement joins TRBV5-5 to TRBJ1-1; unclear D gene. CDR3 size: 12 residues. The ends were cut back, 4 bases at V and 4 bases at J, with 8 bases in the middle. Germline values: CDR1 SGHKS, CDR2 YYEKEE (reference sequence). The CDR3 DNA sequence: TGTGCCAGCAGCCTCTGGACCACTGAAGCTTTCTTT. Amino acids: CASSLWTTEAFF.